These T cell receptor beta chains were read from a single sample in a study of T cells in Graves' hyperthyroidism and ophthalmopathy. TCRdb ran MiXCR on the multiplex PCR reads and lists one entry per CDR3 protein. The table lists around 600,000 distinct CDR3 sequences, around 14% of them singletons. The specimen sequenced was blood. The receptor source for this set is a woman aged 25 to 39 with Graves' hyperthyroidism. Each CDR3 is given with its conserved first and last residue. The order of the fields is CDR3 DNA, CDR3 protein, J gene, V gene, clone size, D gene. The D gene is left open where the match is weak. Rows may omit the clone size; those that give it use once, few, many or a size class.

DNA: TGTGCCATCAGGCGGGGCATCAATGAGCAGTTCTTC
CDR3: CAIRRGINEQFF
J: TRBJ2-1
V: TRBV10-3
size: few
D: .

DNA: TGTGCCAGCAGGGTATCTTACGGGACTATCTACGAGCAGTTCTTC
CDR3: CASRVSYGTIYEQFF
J: TRBJ2-1
V: TRBV6-1
size: .
D: TRBD2

DNA: TGTGCCAGTAGTATATCTGATTCAGAAGGAAACTATGGCTACACCTTC
CDR3: CASSISDSEGNYGYTF
J: TRBJ1-2
V: TRBV19
size: once
D: .

DNA: TGTGCCAGCAGCCAAGTTGGCGGGTTTGGAGGCTACACCTTC
CDR3: CASSQVGGFGGYTF
J: TRBJ1-2
V: TRBV3-1
size: many
D: .

DNA: TGCGCCAGCAGCCAACGGACAGGAGGAACCTACGAGCAGTACTTC
CDR3: CASSQRTGGTYEQYF
J: TRBJ2-7
V: TRBV4-1
size: .
D: TRBD1

DNA: TGCGCCAGCAGCCTGGGCCCGGGACAGGGGGGCACTGAAGCTTTCTTT
CDR3: CASSLGPGQGGTEAFF
J: TRBJ1-1
V: TRBV4-1
size: few
D: TRBD1

DNA: TGTGCCAGCAGTACCCTGACTAGCAGAGAGTACTTC
CDR3: CASSTLTSREYF
J: TRBJ2-7
V: TRBV12-3/TRBV12-4
size: few
D: TRBD2

DNA: TGTGCCAGCAGCCACGCAACGATCCGCGGCACTGAAGCTTTCTTT
CDR3: CASSHATIRGTEAFF
J: TRBJ1-1
V: TRBV6-1
size: many
D: .

DNA: TGCAGTGCACTAGATCCCAGGAAAAACACCGGGGAGCTGTTTTTT
CDR3: CSALDPRKNTGELFF
J: TRBJ2-2
V: TRBV20-1
size: few
D: .

DNA: TGTGCCAGCAGCTTAGTAATGGGTCTGGATGAGCAGTTCTTC
CDR3: CASSLVMGLDEQFF
J: TRBJ2-1
V: TRBV11-2
size: many
D: .

DNA: TGTGCCAGCGCAACAGGGGCGCGAACTGAAGCTTTCTTT
CDR3: CASATGARTEAFF
J: TRBJ1-1
V: TRBV2
size: many
D: TRBD1

DNA: TGCGCCAGCAGCGCGACTAGGGGGACAGATACGCAGTATTTT
CDR3: CASSATRGTDTQYF
J: TRBJ2-3
V: TRBV5-1
size: many
D: .

DNA: TGTGCCAGCAGTTTTGGGGACCGGACTAGCGGGAGCGAGACCCAGTACTTC
CDR3: CASSFGDRTSGSETQYF
J: TRBJ2-5
V: TRBV6-5
size: .
D: TRBD2

DNA: TGTGCCAGCAGCTTAGGACAGGGGTTGAACACCGGGGAGCTGTTTTTT
CDR3: CASSLGQGLNTGELFF
J: TRBJ2-2
V: TRBV7-2
size: .
D: TRBD1

DNA: TGTGCCAGCAGTTTAGGAGGGGGACTCAATCAGCCCCAGCATTTT
CDR3: CASSLGGGLNQPQHF
J: TRBJ1-5
V: TRBV6-1
size: many
D: .

DNA: TGCAGTGCTAGAGTAACTAGCGGGAGGGCATACAAAGAGACCCAGTACTTC
CDR3: CSARVTSGRAYKETQYF
J: TRBJ2-5
V: TRBV20-1
size: few
D: TRBD2

DNA: TGTGCCAGCAGTTCGACAAGGAGCCACCTTGGCGAGCAGTACTTC
CDR3: CASSSTRSHLGEQYF
J: TRBJ2-7
V: TRBV7-9
size: many
D: .

DNA: TGTGCCACCAGCAGAGCACAGGGCCCAGGGTTAGAGACCCAGTACTTC
CDR3: CATSRAQGPGLETQYF
J: TRBJ2-5
V: TRBV15
size: few
D: .

DNA: TGCAGTGCTAGAAAAGGGACTAGCGGCTACAATGAGCAGTTCTTC
CDR3: CSARKGTSGYNEQFF
J: TRBJ2-1
V: TRBV20-1
size: many
D: TRBD2

DNA: TGCAGTGCTTTCCTCCTAACCTACAATGAGCAGTTCTTC
CDR3: CSAFLLTYNEQFF
J: TRBJ2-1
V: TRBV20-1
size: .
D: .

DNA: TGCAGTGCTGGAGTAGCGGGAGGTCCATCGGATGAGCAGTTCTTC
CDR3: CSAGVAGGPSDEQFF
J: TRBJ2-1
V: TRBV20-1
size: many
D: TRBD2

DNA: TGTGCCACCAGCTTGGGGTCTGGGGCCAACGTCCTGACTTTC
CDR3: CATSLGSGANVLTF
J: TRBJ2-6
V: TRBV15
size: .
D: .

DNA: TGTGCCAGCAGTTACACAGTCAGGAGCTCCTACGAGCAGTACTTC
CDR3: CASSYTVRSSYEQYF
J: TRBJ2-7
V: TRBV6-6
size: many
D: .

DNA: TGTGCCAGCAACCGAGGTCGGCATTTTCGAGCGGGTAGCTACGAGCAGTACTTC
CDR3: CASNRGRHFRAGSYEQYF
J: TRBJ2-7
V: TRBV2
size: many
D: .

DNA: TGCGCCAGCAGCGCCTCCGGGAACAGAAACTATGAGCAGTACTTC
CDR3: CASSASGNRNYEQYF
J: TRBJ2-7
V: TRBV5-1
size: many
D: .

DNA: TGTGCCAGCAGCCTCGTATGGCAGGAGAACACTGAAGCTTTCTTT
CDR3: CASSLVWQENTEAFF
J: TRBJ1-1
V: TRBV11-2
size: many
D: .

DNA: TGTGCCAGCAGGGGAATAGCGGGACGCAATGAGCAGTTCTTC
CDR3: CASRGIAGRNEQFF
J: TRBJ2-1
V: TRBV7-2
size: .
D: TRBD2

DNA: TGTGCCAGCAGTGAAGGGTCCTACGAGCAGTACTTC
CDR3: CASSEGSYEQYF
J: TRBJ2-7
V: TRBV2
size: many
D: .

DNA: TGTGCCAGCAGTTACCCGGGACAGGGGGCGGACGAGCAGTACTTC
CDR3: CASSYPGQGADEQYF
J: TRBJ2-7
V: TRBV6-6
size: many
D: TRBD1

DNA: TGTGCCACGAATAGCGGGAGGGCCTCCAAGTCCTACGAGCAGTACTTC
CDR3: CATNSGRASKSYEQYF
J: TRBJ2-7
V: TRBV10-3
size: many
D: TRBD2

DNA: TGCGCCAGCAGCCCGGGACAGGGGTTGGAAAAACTGTTTTTT
CDR3: CASSPGQGLEKLFF
J: TRBJ1-4
V: TRBV5-1
size: many
D: TRBD1

DNA: TGTGCCAGCAGCCCATATCCTGGGGTTAATGAGCAGTTCTTC
CDR3: CASSPYPGVNEQFF
J: TRBJ2-1
V: TRBV7-3
size: many
D: .

DNA: TGTGCCAGCAGTTACTGGGGGACCCCCTACGAGCAGTACTTC
CDR3: CASSYWGTPYEQYF
J: TRBJ2-7
V: TRBV6-6
size: few
D: .

DNA: TGTGCCAGCAGCCAAGAGGGACTAGCGGGAGGGCCTCGAAATGAGCAGTTCTTC
CDR3: CASSQEGLAGGPRNEQFF
J: TRBJ2-1
V: TRBV3-1
size: many
D: TRBD2

DNA: TGTGCCAGCAGGGTACATTTCATAGCGTATAGCAATCAGCCCCAGCATTTT
CDR3: CASRVHFIAYSNQPQHF
J: TRBJ1-5
V: TRBV28
size: many
D: .

DNA: TGTGCCAGCAGCCAAGAATCAACAGGGGTTTTTGATAAAAAACTGTTTTTT
CDR3: CASSQESTGVFDKKLFF
J: TRBJ1-4
V: TRBV3-1
size: .
D: TRBD1

DNA: TGTGCCAGTAGTCCGACAGGGGGCGAGAACTATGGCTACACCTTC
CDR3: CASSPTGGENYGYTF
J: TRBJ1-2
V: TRBV19
size: many
D: TRBD1

DNA: TGTGCCAGCAGTGCCAGACAGGGGGGGAACACTGAAGCTTTCTTT
CDR3: CASSARQGGNTEAFF
J: TRBJ1-1
V: TRBV12-3/TRBV12-4
size: many
D: TRBD1

DNA: TGTGCCAGCACCATCACGGGTGAAAAACTGTTTTTT
CDR3: CASTITGEKLFF
J: TRBJ1-4
V: TRBV2
size: many
D: .

DNA: TGTGCCAGCAGCGGACGACTAGATTTTCCCTACGAGCAGTACTTC
CDR3: CASSGRLDFPYEQYF
J: TRBJ2-7
V: TRBV11-2
size: many
D: .

DNA: TGTGCCAGCAGCCGGGCTACGGGGGACGAAAAACTGTTTTTT
CDR3: CASSRATGDEKLFF
J: TRBJ1-4
V: TRBV27
size: many
D: .

DNA: TGTGCCACCCTGGAGGGGCAAGATGGCTACACCTTC
CDR3: CATLEGQDGYTF
J: TRBJ1-2
V: TRBV28
size: many
D: .

DNA: TGTGCCAGCAGTGGGGGCGGGGGGCCCCAGCATTTT
CDR3: CASSGGGGPQHF
J: TRBJ1-5
V: TRBV25-1
size: .
D: .

DNA: TGCGCCAGCAGCTTACGCACAGCAAAGTTCTATGGCTACACCTTC
CDR3: CASSLRTAKFYGYTF
J: TRBJ1-2
V: TRBV5-1
size: few
D: .

DNA: TGCGCCAGCAGCGGTCAGACAGGGGGTCTGGAGACCCAGTACTTC
CDR3: CASSGQTGGLETQYF
J: TRBJ2-5
V: TRBV5-1
size: many
D: TRBD1

DNA: TGTGCCAGCAGCGTAGACTTACGAAACACAGATACGCAGTATTTT
CDR3: CASSVDLRNTDTQYF
J: TRBJ2-3
V: TRBV9
size: few
D: .